This is a list of T cell receptor beta chains from one sample in a study of T cells in Graves' hyperthyroidism and ophthalmopathy. Using its own MiXCR run on the multiplex PCR reads, TCRdb lists one record per CDR3 protein. The sample carries 250,000 to 300,000 distinct CDR3 sequences, about 14% recorded once. The sample comprised blood. All receptors come from a woman aged 40 to 50 with Graves' hyperthyroidism that later progressed to Graves' ophthalmopathy. The CDR3 runs from the conserved cysteine through the conserved F or W. A D gene is named only where the DNA matches it firmly. The size field is filled for only some rows; it gives once, few, many or a size class.

clone_size,d_call,j_call,v_call,cdr3_nt,cdr3_aa
many,-,TRBJ2-7,TRBV2,TGTGCCAGCAGTCCCTTGGGGGGTTACTCCTACGAGCAGTACTTC,CASSPLGGYSYEQYF
many,-,TRBJ2-2,TRBV5-1,TGCGCCAGCAGCTTCGGAGCAGAGAACACCGGGGAGCTGTTTTTT,CASSFGAENTGELFF
few,-,TRBJ1-1,TRBV6-1,TGTGCCAGCAGTGCGGACAGGAACACTGAAGCTTTCTTT,CASSADRNTEAFF
-,TRBD1,TRBJ2-2,TRBV4-1,TGCACCAGCAGCCACCCACGCGCTTGGGGACAGGGGCACGGGGAGCTGTTTTTT,CTSSHPRAWGQGHGELFF
-,TRBD2,TRBJ2-3,TRBV7-9,TGTGCCAGCAGCACTAGCGGAGGGGGCACAGATACGCAGTATTTT,CASSTSGGGTDTQYF
many,-,TRBJ2-5,TRBV4-1,TGCGCCAGCAGCCAATTTGTCCTGGCCAACGCGGACCAGTACTTC,CASSQFVLANADQYF
-,-,TRBJ2-1,TRBV5-4,TGTGCCACCGGCAATGAGCAGTTCTTC,CATGNEQFF
many,-,TRBJ2-1,TRBV14,TGTGCCAGCAGCCAAGATGGCGGGGATAGCTCCTACAATGAGCAGTTCTTC,CASSQDGGDSSYNEQFF
-,TRBD2,TRBJ2-1,TRBV20-1,TGCAGTGCTAGCTCCGGGACTAGCTTTCTCTATGAGCAGTTCTTC,CSASSGTSFLYEQFF
many,-,TRBJ2-5,TRBV20-1,TGCAGTGCTAGAGTGACGGGGATTCGAGAGACCCAGTACTTC,CSARVTGIRETQYF
-,-,TRBJ1-6,TRBV20-1,TGCAGTGCTAGAGTTCACCAGGGCTCCTATAATTCACCCCTCCACTTT,CSARVHQGSYNSPLHF
-,TRBD2,TRBJ2-1,TRBV28,TGTGCCAGCAGAGCTAGCGGGATCTACAATGAGCAGTTCTTC,CASRASGIYNEQFF
-,-,TRBJ2-7,TRBV4-2,TGTGTCAGCAGCCAAGCGTGGGACTCAACCTACGAGCAGTACTTC,CVSSQAWDSTYEQYF
many,TRBD2,TRBJ2-3,TRBV28,TGTGCCACCTCGGGGACTACCAGCACAGATACGCAGTATTTT,CATSGTTSTDTQYF
many,-,TRBJ2-7,TRBV19,TGTGCCAGTATCAGGTCGGGGGAGCAGTACTTC,CASIRSGEQYF
-,TRBD1,TRBJ1-2,TRBV5-1,TGCGCCAGCAGCTACGGACAGGGAGATGGCTACACCTTC,CASSYGQGDGYTF
many,-,TRBJ2-1,TRBV5-1,TGCGCCAGCAGGCCCCATTTTGAAAGCTCCTACAATGAGCAGTTCTTC,CASRPHFESSYNEQFF
many,TRBD2,TRBJ2-4,TRBV6-1,TGTGCCAGCAGTCCCCGGGGGGGGAGTCGGGGCAAAAACATTCAGTACTTC,CASSPRGGSRGKNIQYF
many,TRBD2,TRBJ2-1,TRBV27,TGTGCCAGCAGTCCCCCCCGGACTAGGGCTTCCAATGAGCAGTTCTTC,CASSPPRTRASNEQFF
many,-,TRBJ2-7,TRBV28,TGTGCCAGCAGTTTCCTTTACGAGCAGTACTTC,CASSFLYEQYF
-,TRBD2,TRBJ2-7,TRBV7-9,TGTGCCAGCAGCTTAGCGAGGACTAGCTTCCACGAGCAGTACTTC,CASSLARTSFHEQYF